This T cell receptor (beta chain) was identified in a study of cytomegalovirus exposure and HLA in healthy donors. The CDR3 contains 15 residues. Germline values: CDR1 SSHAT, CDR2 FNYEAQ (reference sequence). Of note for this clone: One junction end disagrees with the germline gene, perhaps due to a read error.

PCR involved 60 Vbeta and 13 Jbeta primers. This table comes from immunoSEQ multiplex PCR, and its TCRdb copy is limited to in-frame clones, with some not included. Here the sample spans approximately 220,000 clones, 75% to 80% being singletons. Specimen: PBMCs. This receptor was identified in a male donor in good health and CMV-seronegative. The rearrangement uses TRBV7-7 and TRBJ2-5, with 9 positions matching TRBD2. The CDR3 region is CASSLGLAGQETQYF. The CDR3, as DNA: TGTGCTAGCAGCTTGGGGCTAGCGGGACAAGAGACCCAGTACTTC.